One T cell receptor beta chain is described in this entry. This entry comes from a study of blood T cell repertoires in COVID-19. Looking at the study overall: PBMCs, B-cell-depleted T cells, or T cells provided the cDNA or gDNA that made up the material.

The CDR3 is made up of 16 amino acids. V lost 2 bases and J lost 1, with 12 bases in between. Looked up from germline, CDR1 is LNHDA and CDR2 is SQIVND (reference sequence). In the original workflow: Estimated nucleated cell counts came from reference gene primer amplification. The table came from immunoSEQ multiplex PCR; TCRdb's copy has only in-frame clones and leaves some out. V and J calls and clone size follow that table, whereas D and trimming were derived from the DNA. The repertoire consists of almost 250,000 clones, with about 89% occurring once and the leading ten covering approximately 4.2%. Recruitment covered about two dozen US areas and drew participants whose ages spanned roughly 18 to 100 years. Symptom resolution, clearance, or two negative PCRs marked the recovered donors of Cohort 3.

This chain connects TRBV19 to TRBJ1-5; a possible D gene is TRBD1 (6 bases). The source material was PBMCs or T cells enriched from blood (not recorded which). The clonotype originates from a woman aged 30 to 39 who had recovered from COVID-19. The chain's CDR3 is CASSIFYTGSNQPQHF. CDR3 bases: TGTGCCAGTAGTATATTTTATACAGGGAGCAATCAGCCCCAGCATTTT.